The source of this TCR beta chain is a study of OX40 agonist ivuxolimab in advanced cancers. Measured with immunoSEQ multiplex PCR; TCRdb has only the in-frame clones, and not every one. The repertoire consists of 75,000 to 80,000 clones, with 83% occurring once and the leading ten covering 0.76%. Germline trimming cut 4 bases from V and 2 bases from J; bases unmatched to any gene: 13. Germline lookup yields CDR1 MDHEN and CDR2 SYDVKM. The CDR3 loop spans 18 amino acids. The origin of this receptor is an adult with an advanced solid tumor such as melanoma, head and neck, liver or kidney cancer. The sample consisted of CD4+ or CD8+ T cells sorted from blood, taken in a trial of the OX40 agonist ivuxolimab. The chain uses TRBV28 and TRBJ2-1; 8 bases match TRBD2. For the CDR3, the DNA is TGTGCCAGCAGTTCGGGCGGGTCGGCGGGGGGAACCTACAATGAGCAGTTCTTC. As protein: CASSSGGSAGGTYNEQFF. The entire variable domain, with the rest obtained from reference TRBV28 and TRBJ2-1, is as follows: DVKVTQSSRYLVKRTGEKVFLECVQDMDHENMFWYRQDPGLGLRLIYFSYDVKMKEKGDIPEGYSVSREKKERFSLILESASTNQTSMYLCASSSGGSAGGTYNEQFFGPGTRLTVL.